The T cell receptor (beta chain) described here comes from a study of cytomegalovirus exposure and HLA in healthy donors. Study details: An early release of data contained 75 million to 90 million unique TCRs, which came from HLA-typed donors.

Germline V gene data show CDR1 as SGHNT and CDR2 as YYREEE (reference sequence). V lost 4 bases, J lost 3 bases, and 12 bases stayed unmatched. The CDR3 runs to 17 residues. 13 Jbeta primers and 60 Vbeta primers were used for the PCR. Study processing details: There were some 87 million unique TCR beta chains by a later count, and some 11 million of them were shared. TCRdb keeps only in-frame clones here, not all; method: immunoSEQ multiplex PCR. D and trimming were read from the DNA, whereas the V and J calls and clone size are those reported in that table. In the table there are around 120,000 clones, 65% to 85% of which are singletons.

The sequence came from a man aged 50-60 years in good health and CMV-seronegative. The rearrangement uses TRBV5-4 and TRBJ2-7; 11 nucleotides agree with TRBD1. The sequenced material came from PBMCs. The DNA of the CDR3 is TGTGCCAGCAGCCTCGCCGGGACAGGGGGATATGGCTACGAGCAGTACTTC. It translates to CASSLAGTGGYGYEQYF.